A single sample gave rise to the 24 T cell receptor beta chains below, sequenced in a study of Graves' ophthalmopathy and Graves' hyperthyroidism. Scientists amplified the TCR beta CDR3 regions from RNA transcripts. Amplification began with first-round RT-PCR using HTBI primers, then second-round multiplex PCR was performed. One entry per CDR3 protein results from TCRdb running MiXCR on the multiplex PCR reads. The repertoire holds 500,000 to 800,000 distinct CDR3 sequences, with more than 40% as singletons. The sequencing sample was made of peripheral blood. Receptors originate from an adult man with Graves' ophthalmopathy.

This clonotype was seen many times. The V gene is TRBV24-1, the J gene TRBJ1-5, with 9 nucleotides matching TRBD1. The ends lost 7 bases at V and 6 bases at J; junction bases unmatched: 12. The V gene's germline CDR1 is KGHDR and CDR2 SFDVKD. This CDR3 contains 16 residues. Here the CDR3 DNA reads TGTGCCACCAGGACAACCGGGACAGGGCGGTGTCAGCCCCAGCATTTT. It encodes CATRTTGTGRCQPQHF.

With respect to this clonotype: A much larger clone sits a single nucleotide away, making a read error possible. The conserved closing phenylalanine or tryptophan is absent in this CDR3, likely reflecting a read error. The CDR3 loop is CASSVDLNRANGYTL. The CDR3 bases are TGTGCCAGCAGCGTAGATCTTAACAGGGCGAATGGCTACACCCTC. The chain carries TRBV9 and TRBJ1-2; D possibly corresponds to TRBD1 (6 bases). CDR1 and CDR2 (germline): SGDLS, YYNGEE. V was clipped by 0 bases and J by 6 bases, with 15 bases between them. The CDR3 is 15 amino acids.

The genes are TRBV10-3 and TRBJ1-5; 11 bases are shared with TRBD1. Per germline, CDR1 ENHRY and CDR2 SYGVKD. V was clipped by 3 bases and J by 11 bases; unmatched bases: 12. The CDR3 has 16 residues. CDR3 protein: CAISEGTGGYQETQHF. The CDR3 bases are TGTGCCATCAGTGAAGGGACAGGGGGGTACCAAGAGACCCAGCATTTT.

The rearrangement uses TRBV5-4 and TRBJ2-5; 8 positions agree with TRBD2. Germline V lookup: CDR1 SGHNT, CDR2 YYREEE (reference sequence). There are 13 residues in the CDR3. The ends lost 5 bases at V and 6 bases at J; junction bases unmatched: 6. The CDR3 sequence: CASSAGGWKTQYF. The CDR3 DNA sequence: TGTGCCAGCAGTGCGGGGGGATGGAAGACCCAGTACTTC.

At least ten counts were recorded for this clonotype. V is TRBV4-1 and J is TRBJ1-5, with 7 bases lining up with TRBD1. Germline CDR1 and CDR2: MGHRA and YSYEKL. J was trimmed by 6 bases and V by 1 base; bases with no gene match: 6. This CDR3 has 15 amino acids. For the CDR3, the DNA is TGCGCCAGCAGCCAAGGACAGGGTATCAGTCAGCCCCAGCATTTT. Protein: CASSQGQGISQPQHF.

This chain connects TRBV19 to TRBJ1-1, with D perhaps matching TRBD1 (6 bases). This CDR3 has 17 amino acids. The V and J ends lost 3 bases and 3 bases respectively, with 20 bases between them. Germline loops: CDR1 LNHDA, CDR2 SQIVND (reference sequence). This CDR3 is CASSIERGQYSHTEAFF. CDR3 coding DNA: TGTGCCAGTAGTATTGAGCGGGGGCAATATTCTCACACTGAAGCTTTCTTT.

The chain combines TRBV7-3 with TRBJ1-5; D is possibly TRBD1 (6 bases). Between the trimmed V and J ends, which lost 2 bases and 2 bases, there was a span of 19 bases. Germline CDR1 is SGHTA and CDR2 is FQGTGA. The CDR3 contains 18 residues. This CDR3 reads CASSLRGGEFLGNQPQHF. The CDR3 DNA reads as TGTGCCAGCAGCTTACGGGGGGGCGAGTTTCTTGGCAATCAGCCCCAGCATTTT.

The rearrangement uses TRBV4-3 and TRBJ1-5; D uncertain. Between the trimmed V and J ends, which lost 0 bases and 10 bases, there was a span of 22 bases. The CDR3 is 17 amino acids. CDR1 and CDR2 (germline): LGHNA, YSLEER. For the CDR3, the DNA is TGCGCCAGCAGCCAAGATCCCCCGACCGAGGTTGCCCAACCCCAGCATTTT. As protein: CASSQDPPTEVAQPQHF.

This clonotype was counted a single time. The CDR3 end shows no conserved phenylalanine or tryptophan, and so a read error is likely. The chain's CDR3 is CASSLAPGSGNSYEQYY. As DNA, the CDR3 is TGTGCCAGCAGCTTAGCGCCGGGTAGCGGGAACTCCTACGAGCAGTACTAC. V and J are TRBV7-2 and TRBJ2-7; TRBD2 matches at 8 bases. CDR1 is SGHTA and CDR2 is FQGNSA in the germline V gene. The CDR3 runs to 17 residues. Trimming took 0 bases from V and 0 from J; bases not matched to a gene: 7.

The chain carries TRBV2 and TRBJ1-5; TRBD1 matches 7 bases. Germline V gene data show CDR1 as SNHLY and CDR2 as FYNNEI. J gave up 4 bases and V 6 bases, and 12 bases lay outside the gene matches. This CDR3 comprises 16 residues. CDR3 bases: TGTGCCAGCAGCCGAGGGACGACAGGGAGGAATCAGCCCCAGCATTTT. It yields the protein CASSRGTTGRNQPQHF. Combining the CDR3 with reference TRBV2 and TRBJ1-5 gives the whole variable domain EPEVTQTPSHQVTQMGQEVILRCVPISNHLYFYWYRQILGQKVEFLVSFYNNEISEKSEIFDDQFSVERPDGSNFTLKIRSTKLEDSAMYFCASSRGTTGRNQPQHFGDGTRLSIL.

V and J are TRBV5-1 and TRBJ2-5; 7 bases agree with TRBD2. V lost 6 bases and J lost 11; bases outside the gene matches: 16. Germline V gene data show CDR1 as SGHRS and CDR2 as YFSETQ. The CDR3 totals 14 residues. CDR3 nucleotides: TGCGCCAGCACCGCTCTGACTAGCACAGATACGCAGTACTTC. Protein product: CASTALTSTDTQYF. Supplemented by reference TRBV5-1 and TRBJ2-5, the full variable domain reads KAGVTQTPRYLIKTRGQQVTLSCSPISGHRSVSWYQQTPGQGLQFLFEYFSETQRNKGNFPGRFSGRQFSNSRSEMNVSTLELGDSALYLCASTALTSTDTQYFGPGTRLLVL.

DNA of the CDR3: TGTGCCAGCAGCTTAGCGTGGACAGCCGGCAATCAGCCCCAGCATTTT. The encoded protein is CASSLAWTAGNQPQHF. This sequence joins TRBV7-2 and TRBJ1-5, with TRBD1 as a possible D gene (6 bases). The germline V gene has CDR1 SGHTA and CDR2 FQGNSA. The CDR3 sequence is 16 residues long. The V gene lost 0 bases and the J gene lost 2 bases, with 11 bases spanning the gap.

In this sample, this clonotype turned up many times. CDR3 DNA sequence: TGCGCCAGCAGTGAGGTCGGCATAAACACTGAAGCTTTCTTT. Its translation is CASSEVGINTEAFF. This chain joins TRBV10-2 and TRBJ1-1; D not certain. V was trimmed by 2 bases and J by 2 bases, leaving 9 bases between them. This CDR3 contains 14 residues. The germline gives CDR1 WSHSY, CDR2 SAAADI.

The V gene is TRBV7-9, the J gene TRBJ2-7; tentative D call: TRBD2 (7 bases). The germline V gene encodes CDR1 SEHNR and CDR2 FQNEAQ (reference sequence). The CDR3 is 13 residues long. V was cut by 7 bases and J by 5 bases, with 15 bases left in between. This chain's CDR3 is CASTLGGGHEQYF. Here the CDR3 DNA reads TGTGCCAGCACCTTGGGAGGGGGACACGAGCAGTACTTC.

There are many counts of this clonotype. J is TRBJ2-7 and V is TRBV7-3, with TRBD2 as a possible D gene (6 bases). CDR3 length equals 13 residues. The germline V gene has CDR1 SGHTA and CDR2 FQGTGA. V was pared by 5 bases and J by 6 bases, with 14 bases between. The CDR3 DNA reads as TGTGCCAGCAGCAGCAGAGCAGCGGGCGAGCAGTACTTC. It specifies CASSSRAAGEQYF.

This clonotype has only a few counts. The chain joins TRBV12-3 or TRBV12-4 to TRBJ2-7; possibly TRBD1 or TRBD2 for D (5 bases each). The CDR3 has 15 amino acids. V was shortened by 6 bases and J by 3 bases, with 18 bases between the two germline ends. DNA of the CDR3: TGTGCCAGCAGCGTAGGGGCAGGACTGGGCTACGAGCAGTACTTC. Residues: CASSVGAGLGYEQYF.

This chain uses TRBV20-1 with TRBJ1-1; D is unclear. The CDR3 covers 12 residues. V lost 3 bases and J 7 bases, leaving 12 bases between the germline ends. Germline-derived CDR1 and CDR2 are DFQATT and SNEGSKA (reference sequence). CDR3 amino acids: CSASRRAGEAFF. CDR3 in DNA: TGCAGTGCTAGCAGGAGGGCCGGTGAAGCTTTCTTT.

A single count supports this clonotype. This CDR3 reads CASIGGRDRYF. As DNA, the CDR3 is TGTGCCAGCATCGGGGGCAGAGACAGGTACTTC. The genes are TRBV10-3 and TRBJ2-5; D possibly matches TRBD1 or TRBD2 (6 bases each). The CDR3 runs to 11 residues. V shed 10 bases and J shed 13 bases, with 19 bases lying between them. The germline V gene has CDR1 ENHRY and CDR2 SYGVKD.

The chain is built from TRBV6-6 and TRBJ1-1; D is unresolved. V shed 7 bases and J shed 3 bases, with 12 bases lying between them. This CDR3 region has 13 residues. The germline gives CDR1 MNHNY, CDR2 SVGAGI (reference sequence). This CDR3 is CASIYGGHTEAFF. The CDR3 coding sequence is TGTGCCAGCATCTACGGTGGCCACACTGAAGCTTTCTTT.

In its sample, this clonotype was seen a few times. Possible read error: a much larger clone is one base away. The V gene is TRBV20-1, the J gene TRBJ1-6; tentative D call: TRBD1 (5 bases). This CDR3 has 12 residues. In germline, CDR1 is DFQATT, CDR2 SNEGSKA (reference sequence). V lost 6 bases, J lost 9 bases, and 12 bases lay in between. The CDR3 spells CSAINRSSPLHF. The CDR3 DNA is TGCAGTGCCATCAACAGGAGTTCACCCCTCCACTTT.

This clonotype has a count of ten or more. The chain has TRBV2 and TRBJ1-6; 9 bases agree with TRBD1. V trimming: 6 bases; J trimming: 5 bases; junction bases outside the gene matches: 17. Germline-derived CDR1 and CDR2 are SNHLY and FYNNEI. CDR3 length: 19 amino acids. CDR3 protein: CASRKWALGRTGDNSPLHF. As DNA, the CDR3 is TGTGCCAGCAGGAAATGGGCGCTCGGGCGGACAGGGGATAATTCACCCCTCCACTTT.

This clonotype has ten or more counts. The DNA of the CDR3 is TGTGCCAGCAGCTCCCCGGGATCGGCAGGAGAGACCCAGTACTTC. This codes for CASSSPGSAGETQYF. The genes are TRBV7-2 and TRBJ2-5; D might be TRBD2 (5 bases). The CDR3 contains 15 residues. V was trimmed by 4 bases and J by 4 bases, leaving 16 bases between them. Germline V gene sequence: CDR1 SGHTA, CDR2 FQGNSA.

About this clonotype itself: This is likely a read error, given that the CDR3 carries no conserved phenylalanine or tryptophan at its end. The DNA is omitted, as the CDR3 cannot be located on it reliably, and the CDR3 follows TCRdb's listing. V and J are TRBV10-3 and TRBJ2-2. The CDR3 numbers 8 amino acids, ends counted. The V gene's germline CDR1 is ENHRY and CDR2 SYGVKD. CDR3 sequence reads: CAISGGGR.

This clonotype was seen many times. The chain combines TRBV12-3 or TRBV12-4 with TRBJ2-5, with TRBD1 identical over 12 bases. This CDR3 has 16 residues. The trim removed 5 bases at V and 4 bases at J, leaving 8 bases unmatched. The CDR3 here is CASSPLGTGGPETQYF. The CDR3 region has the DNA TGTGCCAGCAGTCCGCTTGGGACAGGGGGCCCAGAGACCCAGTACTTC.